This TCR beta chain was identified in a study of beta chain features in type 1 diabetes. At the level of the study: Cell yields, gender and age were similar in healthy donors and patients. The study, taken as a whole, reports: Across all four CD4+ subsets, people with type 1 diabetes showed modestly shorter TCRB CDR3s. Patients' naive, central memory and Treg TCRB repertoires seemed closer to one another than those of healthy donors.

About this clone: What it recognizes is unknown.

The ends were cut back, 2 bases at V and 2 bases at J, with 13 bases in the middle. The CDR3 runs to 16 residues. Germline V gene data show CDR1 as SGHVS and CDR2 as FQNEAQ. Since all of the isolated RNA was reverse transcribed, expressed TCRB transcripts were what got sequenced. Produced via immunoSEQ multiplex PCR; TCRdb's table is partial and in-frame only. The sample has 140,000 or so clones; approximately 13% are singletons. The chain couples TRBV7-8 to TRBJ1-3; perhaps TRBD1 as D (5 bases). The sample consisted of central memory CD4+ T cells from blood. The TCR originated in a man between 18 and 29 years old with type 1 diabetes. In nucleotides, the CDR3 is TGTGCCAGCAGCTTAAGGTCCGCAGGGCCTGGAAACACCATATATTTT. This codes for CASSLRSAGPGNTIYF.